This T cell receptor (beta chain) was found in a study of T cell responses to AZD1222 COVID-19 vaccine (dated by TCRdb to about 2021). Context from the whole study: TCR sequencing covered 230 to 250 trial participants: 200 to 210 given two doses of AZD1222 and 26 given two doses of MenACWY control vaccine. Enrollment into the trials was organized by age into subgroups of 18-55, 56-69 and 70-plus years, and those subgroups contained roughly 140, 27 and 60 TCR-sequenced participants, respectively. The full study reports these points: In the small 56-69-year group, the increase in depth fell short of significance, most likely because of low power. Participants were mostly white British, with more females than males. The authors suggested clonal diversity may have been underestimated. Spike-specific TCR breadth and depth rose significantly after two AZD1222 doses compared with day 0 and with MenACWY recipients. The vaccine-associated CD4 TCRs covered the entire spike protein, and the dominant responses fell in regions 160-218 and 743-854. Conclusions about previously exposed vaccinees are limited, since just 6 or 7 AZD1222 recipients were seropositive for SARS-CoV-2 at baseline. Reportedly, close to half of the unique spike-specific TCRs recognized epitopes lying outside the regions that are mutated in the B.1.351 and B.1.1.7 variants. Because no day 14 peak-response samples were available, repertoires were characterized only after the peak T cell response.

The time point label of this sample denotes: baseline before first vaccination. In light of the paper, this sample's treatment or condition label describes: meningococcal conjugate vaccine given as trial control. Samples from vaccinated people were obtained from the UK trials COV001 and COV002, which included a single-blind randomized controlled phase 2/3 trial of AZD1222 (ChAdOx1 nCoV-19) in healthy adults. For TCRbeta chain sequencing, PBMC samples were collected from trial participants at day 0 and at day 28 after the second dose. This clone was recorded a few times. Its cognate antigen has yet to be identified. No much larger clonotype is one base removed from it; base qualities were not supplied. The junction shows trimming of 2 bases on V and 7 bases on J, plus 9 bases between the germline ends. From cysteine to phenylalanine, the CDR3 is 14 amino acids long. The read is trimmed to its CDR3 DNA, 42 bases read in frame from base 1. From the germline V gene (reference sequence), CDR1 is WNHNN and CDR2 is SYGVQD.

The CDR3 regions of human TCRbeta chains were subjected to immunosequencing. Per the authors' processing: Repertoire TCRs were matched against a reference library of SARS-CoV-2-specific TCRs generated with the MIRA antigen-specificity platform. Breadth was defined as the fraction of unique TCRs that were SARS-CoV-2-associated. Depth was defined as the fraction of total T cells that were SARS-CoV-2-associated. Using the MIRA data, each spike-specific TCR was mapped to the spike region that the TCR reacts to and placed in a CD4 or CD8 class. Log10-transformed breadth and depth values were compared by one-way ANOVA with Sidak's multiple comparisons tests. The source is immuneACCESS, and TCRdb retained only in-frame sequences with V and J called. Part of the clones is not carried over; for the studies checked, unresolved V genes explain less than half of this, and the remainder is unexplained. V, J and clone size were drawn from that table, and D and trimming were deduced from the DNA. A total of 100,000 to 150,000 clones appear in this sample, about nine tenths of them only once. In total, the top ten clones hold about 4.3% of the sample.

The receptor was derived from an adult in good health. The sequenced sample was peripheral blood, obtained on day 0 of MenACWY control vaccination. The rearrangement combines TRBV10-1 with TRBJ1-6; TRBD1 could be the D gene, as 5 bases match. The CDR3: CASSERGGNSPLHF. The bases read TGCGCCAGCAGTGAGAGGGGAGGCAATTCACCCCTCCACTTT.